This note documents a single TCR beta chain sequence. This clonotype is a singleton in its sample. No antigen is known for it. No base-level quality is on record; no much larger clone is a single base apart. A solitary read yields weak support. RNA was extracted using the RNeasy kit, and roughly 0.45 to 1 microgram was reverse transcribed with random hexamers. The immunoSEQ multiplex PCR assay, which covers 54 Vbeta and 13 Jbeta segments, was used to amplify TCR beta CDR3 regions. PCR amplification bias was corrected by using a synthetic template baseline for primer optimization and computational correction. The source study handled its data this way. Only productive sequences were kept, with reads annotated to V, D and J genes according to IMGT and analyzed in immunoSEQ Analyzer. Clonality was calculated as one minus the Shannon entropy normalized by log2 of the number of productive unique sequences. Public and private clones were assessed among the 100 most prevalent clones of each patient and control. Susac-specific clones were defined as absent from healthy and MS cohorts, roughly 1,100 published viral clones and other ImmuneACCESS disease sequences. TCRdb passed the public sequencing reads through fastp at Q25 and MiXCR, retaining productive beta sequences. Rows with one shared CDR3 protein collapse into an entry with the most common genes and DNA. Here the V and J calls rest on TCRdb's processing, not on the authors' analysis. Across this sample there are around 50,000 distinct CDR3 sequences, with 80% to 95% seen only once. The ten largest clones represent 0.35% to 0.5% of the sample.

This record comes from a study of CD8 T cells in Susac syndrome (dated by TCRdb to between 2018 and 2020). Broadly, across the study: Whether CD8+ T cell activation and differentiation in Susac syndrome was antigen driven was tested using repertoire sequencing. The clonality of the CD8+ T cell repertoire was compared across around twelve healthy donors, some 14 Susac syndrome patients and around 16 multiple sclerosis patients. Findings and caveats that apply to the study as a whole: The TCR sequencing and HLA analysis was acknowledged to have included a relatively small number of individuals.

High-throughput TCR beta sequencing profiled peripheral blood CD8+ and CD4+ T cells from healthy donors, Susac syndrome patients and multiple sclerosis patients. Healthy donors were included as age- and sex-matched controls. CD8+ TEMRA cells were enriched by FACS, while bulk CD8+ and CD4+ T cells were purified by magnetic negative isolation. Blood was collected in EDTA tubes and processed within 24 hours, with PBMCs isolated through density gradient centrifugation. PBMCs intended for TCR sequencing were cryopreserved in liquid nitrogen and thawed later in a water bath at 37 degrees C. Purity of sorted or isolated CD4+, CD8+ and CD8+ TEMRA cells was at least 90%. V and J lose 1 base and 7 bases, and a span of 10 bases separates them. CDR1 and CDR2, looked up from the germline V gene, are SNHLY and FYNNEI. Reading from cysteine to phenylalanine, the CDR3 counts 13 amino acids. Solely the CDR3 DNA is kept, with 39 bases framed from the first base.

The sequenced sample was CD8+ T cells from PBMCs. The chain is encoded by TRBV2 joined to TRBJ1-1; the D gene is perhaps TRBD1, on 5 matching bases. This receptor was identified in a human donor in good health. The CDR3 protein is CASSEGAGVEAFF. The nucleotide sequence is given as TGTGCCAGCAGTGAAGGGGCGGGGGTTGAAGCTTTCTTT.